A selection of T cell receptor beta chains follows, all from one sample in a study of T cell responses to AZD1222 COVID-19 vaccine. The protocol was immunoSEQ multiplex PCR, while the TCRdb copy is restricted to in-frame clones and leaves out a portion. Of about 110,000 clones listed, 87% are singletons. The material sequenced was peripheral blood, taken 28 days after the second AZD1222 dose. The receptor source for this set is an adult who received the AZD1222 COVID-19 vaccine. The CDR3 runs from the conserved cysteine through the conserved F or W. D genes are given only for firm matches. The size of a clone is reported for some rows only, either as once, few or many, or as a class for expanded clones.

once,TRBJ2-3,TRBV28,.,TGTGCCAGCGGTGGGGGGAACGGGGGCACAGATACGCAGTATTTT,CASGGGNGGTDTQYF
.,TRBJ2-1,TRBV29-1,.,TGCAGCGTTGAAGTACCTAGCTTGCATGAGCAGTTCTTC,CSVEVPSLHEQFF
.,TRBJ2-2,TRBV24-1,TRBD2,TGTGCCACCAGTGAGAAGACTAGCGGGAGGATCACCGGGGAGCTGTTTTTT,CATSEKTSGRITGELFF
.,TRBJ1-1,TRBV19,.,TGTGCCAGTAGTATTGTGTTGAACACTGAAGCTTTCTTT,CASSIVLNTEAFF
.,TRBJ2-5,TRBV5-1,.,TGCGCCAGCAGCCTAGGGAGCGACCAAGAGACCCAGTACTTC,CASSLGSDQETQYF
.,TRBJ1-5,TRBV7-2,.,TGTGCCAGCAGCTTAAACAGTCTTAGCAATCAGCCCCAGCATTTT,CASSLNSLSNQPQHF
.,TRBJ1-1,TRBV5-1,TRBD1,TGCGCCAGCAGCAGCGGGACAGGGGGCGCTAGGTACACTGAAGCTTTCTTT,CASSSGTGGARYTEAFF
.,TRBJ2-4,TRBV28,TRBD1,TGTGCCAGCAGTGACAGGGGGCTGTTTAGGAACATTCAGTACTTC,CASSDRGLFRNIQYF
.,TRBJ1-2,TRBV28,TRBD1,TGTGCCAGCAGTCGTGACAGGGGGAGCGACTATGGCTACACCTTC,CASSRDRGSDYGYTF
few,TRBJ2-7,TRBV4-1,TRBD2,TGCGCCAGCAGCTCAGAAGCGGGAGACTACTCCTACGAGCAGTACTTC,CASSSEAGDYSYEQYF
once,TRBJ2-3,TRBV11-2,.,TGTGCCAGCAGCCCTCTTGCTAGCACAGATACGCAGTATTTT,CASSPLASTDTQYF
.,TRBJ2-5,TRBV25-1,.,TGTGCCAGCAGTGAATCAGGGTACTACCAAGAGACCCAGTACTTC,CASSESGYYQETQYF
.,TRBJ1-5,TRBV4-2,.,TGTGCCAGCAGCCAAGCTTCACAGGGAAGCAATCAGCCCCAGCATTTT,CASSQASQGSNQPQHF
.,TRBJ1-2,TRBV7-9,.,TGTGCCAGCAGCTTAGTGGGTCAGGGGAAGCGCGCGGGTGGCTACACCTTC,CASSLVGQGKRAGGYTF
.,TRBJ2-3,TRBV27,.,TGTGCCAGCAGGCAGAGTCTGGCAGATACGCAGTATTTT,CASRQSLADTQYF
once,TRBJ2-2,TRBV7-3,TRBD2,TGTGCCAGCAGCTCAGCGGGAGGGGGCACCGGGGAGCTGTTTTTT,CASSSAGGGTGELFF
.,TRBJ1-1,TRBV5-1,.,TGCGCCAGCAGCGCTGACACGGGAAACACTGAAGCTTTCTTT,CASSADTGNTEAFF
.,TRBJ2-3,TRBV28,.,TGTGCCAGCAGGGGAGGGCAGGGGGCTGTAGATACGCAGTATTTT,CASRGGQGAVDTQYF
.,TRBJ2-1,TRBV7-2,.,TGTGCCAGCAGCTTCACGCCAATTAGCAATGAGCAGTTCTTC,CASSFTPISNEQFF
.,TRBJ1-1,TRBV19,TRBD1,TGTGCCAGTAGGACCGGGACAGGGGCCGGTAACACTGAAGCTTTCTTT,CASRTGTGAGNTEAFF
once,TRBJ2-7,TRBV4-2,TRBD2,TGTGCCAGCAGCCAAGAAGAACTAGCGGTAGCCTACGAGCAGTACTTC,CASSQEELAVAYEQYF
.,TRBJ2-5,TRBV18,.,TGTGCCAGCTCACCACTTTCGGAGACCCAGTACTTC,CASSPLSETQYF
.,TRBJ2-7,TRBV10-3,.,TGTGCCATCAGGGGGGAAGGGGTAGGGGACTCCACTAAGTGGAACGAGCAGTACTTC,CAIRGEGVGDSTKWNEQYF
.,TRBJ1-2,TRBV9,.,TGTGCCAGCACTCTAGATGGGGGGCCTAACTATGGCTACACCTTC,CASTLDGGPNYGYTF
.,TRBJ2-7,TRBV5-1,TRBD2,TGCGCCAGCAGCCCAGGGACTAGCGACTCCTACGAGCAGTACTTC,CASSPGTSDSYEQYF
.,TRBJ2-3,TRBV29-1,.,TGCAGCGTTAGTGAGTCCGCAGATACGCAGTATTTT,CSVSESADTQYF
.,TRBJ2-2,TRBV19,.,TGTGCCAGTAGTATCAAGATCACCGGGGAGCTGTTTTTT,CASSIKITGELFF
.,TRBJ1-3,TRBV30,TRBD1,TGTGCCTGGTCGGACAGGGGGAACACCATATATTTT,CAWSDRGNTIYF
.,TRBJ1-1,TRBV10-3,TRBD1,TGTGCCATCAGTGAGTCGGGCAGGGGGTTGGGGAACACTGAAGCTTTCTTT,CAISESGRGLGNTEAFF
.,TRBJ1-2,TRBV6-5,TRBD1,TGTGCCAGCAGTCTACGGACAGGGGGCCGCTATGGCTACACCTTC,CASSLRTGGRYGYTF
.,TRBJ2-3,TRBV21-1,.,TGTGCCAGCAGCAAAGTACTGACAGGGACTAGCACAGATACGCAGTATTTT,CASSKVLTGTSTDTQYF
.,TRBJ1-1,TRBV9,.,TGTGCCAGCAGCGTAGGTACAGGGTCGGTGAACACTGAAGCTTTCTTT,CASSVGTGSVNTEAFF
.,TRBJ2-3,TRBV27,.,TGTGCCAGCAGTTCCCCGATTTGGACGGGGGATACGCAGTATTTT,CASSSPIWTGDTQYF
.,TRBJ1-5,TRBV28,.,TGTGCCAGCAGTCACAGGGACTCAAATCAGCCCCAGCATTTT,CASSHRDSNQPQHF
.,TRBJ1-2,TRBV9,.,TGTGCCAGCAGCGGTAGGGGATCGCGCGTCTATGGCTACACCTTC,CASSGRGSRVYGYTF
.,TRBJ1-5,TRBV6-5,.,TGTGCCAGCAGGGGACTTCTGGCGGGCAATCAGCCCCAGCATTTT,CASRGLLAGNQPQHF
.,TRBJ2-1,TRBV28,TRBD2,TGTGCCAGCAGTCAAGTAAGCGGGAGGGTATACAATGAGCAGTTCTTC,CASSQVSGRVYNEQFF
.,TRBJ1-4,TRBV5-3,TRBD1,TGTGCCAGAAGCCCCCCAGACAGGGAACGGGTAGGAAAACTGTTTTTT,CARSPPDRERVGKLFF
.,TRBJ1-2,TRBV6-6,TRBD1,TGTGCCAGCAGTCTGACTGCTCCGGGACAGGGGGTTGTTGGTTATGGCTACACCTTC,CASSLTAPGQGVVGYGYTF
.,TRBJ1-3,TRBV28,.,TGTGCCAGCAGTTTCTCTTCCACCTCTGGAAACACCATATATTTT,CASSFSSTSGNTIYF
.,TRBJ2-2,TRBV13,TRBD1,TGTGCCAGCAGCTTGTATACACAGGGGGCTCAAAACACCGGGGAGCTGTTTTTT,CASSLYTQGAQNTGELFF
.,TRBJ2-2,TRBV5-1,.,TGCGCCAGCAGCTTGGTACAGGGTGACACCGGGGAGCTGTTTTTT,CASSLVQGDTGELFF
few,TRBJ2-6,TRBV3-1/TRBV3-2,TRBD2,TGTGCCAGCAGCCAGTTACCGGGACTAGCGAGCGGGGCCAACGTCCTGACTTTC,CASSQLPGLASGANVLTF
.,TRBJ2-3,TRBV6-5,TRBD2,TGTGCTGCCGGGACCGCGGGAGGAGTAGATACGCAGTATTTT,CAAGTAGGVDTQYF
.,TRBJ2-3,TRBV3-1/TRBV3-2,.,TGTGCCAGCACTAGGGGTGTTAGCACAGATACGCAGTATTTT,CASTRGVSTDTQYF
.,TRBJ2-5,TRBV18,TRBD2,TGTGCCAGCTGCGGTAGCGGGATTCAAGAGACCCAGTACTTC,CASCGSGIQETQYF
.,TRBJ2-5,TRBV6-1,.,TGTGCCAGCAGTGAATTAGAGGGAACGGGTGAGGAGACCCAGTACTTC,CASSELEGTGEETQYF
.,TRBJ2-2,TRBV28,.,TGTGCCAGCAGTTTCAGAGGGTCGAACACCGGGGAGCTGTTTTTT,CASSFRGSNTGELFF
.,TRBJ2-7,TRBV19,.,TGTGCCTCTAAACGGTCGGCAGGGGACCCACGAGAGCAGTACTTC,CASKRSAGDPREQYF
.,TRBJ2-3,TRBV5-1,TRBD1,TGCGCCAGCAGCTTGGGGTTGACAGGGACGACAGATACGCAGTATTTT,CASSLGLTGTTDTQYF
.,TRBJ1-1,TRBV7-9,.,TGTGCCAGCAGACCTAGGGTCACTGAAGCTTTCTTT,CASRPRVTEAFF
.,TRBJ1-4,TRBV2,TRBD1,TGTGCCACCGGGACAGGGGGCGGAGAAAAACTGTTTTTT,CATGTGGGEKLFF
.,TRBJ1-2,TRBV5-6,.,TGTGCCAGCAGCTTGGCCGGCGAAGGGAAGCGCTATGGCTACACCTTC,CASSLAGEGKRYGYTF
.,TRBJ2-7,TRBV7-7,.,TGTGCTAGCAGCTTAAATGGTCCTTACGAGCAGTACTTC,CASSLNGPYEQYF
.,TRBJ2-5,TRBV19,.,TGTGCCAGTAGTAGAACACAGGGTCCCCAAGAGACCCAGTACTTC,CASSRTQGPQETQYF